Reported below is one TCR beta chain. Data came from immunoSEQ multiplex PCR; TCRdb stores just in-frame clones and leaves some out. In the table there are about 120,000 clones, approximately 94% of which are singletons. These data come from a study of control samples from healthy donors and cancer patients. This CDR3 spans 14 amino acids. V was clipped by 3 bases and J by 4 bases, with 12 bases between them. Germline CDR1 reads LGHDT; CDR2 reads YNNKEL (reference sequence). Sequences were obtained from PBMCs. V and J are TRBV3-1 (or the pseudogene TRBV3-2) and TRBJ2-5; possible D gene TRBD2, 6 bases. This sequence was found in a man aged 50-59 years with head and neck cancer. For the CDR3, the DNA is TGTGCCAGCAGCCAGAGGCGGGGTAGAGAGACCCAGTACTTC. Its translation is CASSQRRGRETQYF.